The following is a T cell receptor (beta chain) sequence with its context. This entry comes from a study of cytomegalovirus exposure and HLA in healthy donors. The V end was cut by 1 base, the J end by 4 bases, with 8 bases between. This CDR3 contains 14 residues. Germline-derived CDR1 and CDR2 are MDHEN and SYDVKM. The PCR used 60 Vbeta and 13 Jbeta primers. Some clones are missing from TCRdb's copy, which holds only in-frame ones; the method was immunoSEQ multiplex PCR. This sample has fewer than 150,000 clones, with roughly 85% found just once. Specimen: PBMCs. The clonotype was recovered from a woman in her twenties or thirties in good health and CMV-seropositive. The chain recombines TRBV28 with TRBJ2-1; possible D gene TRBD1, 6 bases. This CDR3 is CASSLSGAYNEQFF. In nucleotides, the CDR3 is TGTGCCAGCAGTTTATCAGGGGCTTACAATGAGCAGTTCTTC.